The clone carrying this T cell receptor (beta chain) has a handful of counts. Its antigen is not identified. These data belong to a study of identical twins. Whole-study findings and limits: Weaker excess twin sharing was observed in beta out-of-frame sequences.

cDNA carried unique molecular identifiers, and a universal primer site was added by template switching. TCRdb recomputed calls from the 5' RACE reads with MiXCR, one row per CDR3 protein. Among approximately 890,000 distinct CDR3 sequences listed, roughly 12% were seen once. This CDR3 region has 15 residues. The V and J ends lost 2 bases and 1 base, in that order; junction bases with no gene match: 1. These data were also reused for a study on yellow fever vaccine responses in identical twins.

The V and J genes are TRBV12-3 or TRBV12-4 and TRBJ1-4; 7 nucleotides match TRBD1. The TCR was taken from a woman aged 18-29 years in good health. The sample consisted of PBMCs. In nucleotides, the CDR3 is TGTGCCAGCAGTTTACGGACAGGAACTAATGAAAAACTGTTTTTT. It translates to CASSLRTGTNEKLFF.